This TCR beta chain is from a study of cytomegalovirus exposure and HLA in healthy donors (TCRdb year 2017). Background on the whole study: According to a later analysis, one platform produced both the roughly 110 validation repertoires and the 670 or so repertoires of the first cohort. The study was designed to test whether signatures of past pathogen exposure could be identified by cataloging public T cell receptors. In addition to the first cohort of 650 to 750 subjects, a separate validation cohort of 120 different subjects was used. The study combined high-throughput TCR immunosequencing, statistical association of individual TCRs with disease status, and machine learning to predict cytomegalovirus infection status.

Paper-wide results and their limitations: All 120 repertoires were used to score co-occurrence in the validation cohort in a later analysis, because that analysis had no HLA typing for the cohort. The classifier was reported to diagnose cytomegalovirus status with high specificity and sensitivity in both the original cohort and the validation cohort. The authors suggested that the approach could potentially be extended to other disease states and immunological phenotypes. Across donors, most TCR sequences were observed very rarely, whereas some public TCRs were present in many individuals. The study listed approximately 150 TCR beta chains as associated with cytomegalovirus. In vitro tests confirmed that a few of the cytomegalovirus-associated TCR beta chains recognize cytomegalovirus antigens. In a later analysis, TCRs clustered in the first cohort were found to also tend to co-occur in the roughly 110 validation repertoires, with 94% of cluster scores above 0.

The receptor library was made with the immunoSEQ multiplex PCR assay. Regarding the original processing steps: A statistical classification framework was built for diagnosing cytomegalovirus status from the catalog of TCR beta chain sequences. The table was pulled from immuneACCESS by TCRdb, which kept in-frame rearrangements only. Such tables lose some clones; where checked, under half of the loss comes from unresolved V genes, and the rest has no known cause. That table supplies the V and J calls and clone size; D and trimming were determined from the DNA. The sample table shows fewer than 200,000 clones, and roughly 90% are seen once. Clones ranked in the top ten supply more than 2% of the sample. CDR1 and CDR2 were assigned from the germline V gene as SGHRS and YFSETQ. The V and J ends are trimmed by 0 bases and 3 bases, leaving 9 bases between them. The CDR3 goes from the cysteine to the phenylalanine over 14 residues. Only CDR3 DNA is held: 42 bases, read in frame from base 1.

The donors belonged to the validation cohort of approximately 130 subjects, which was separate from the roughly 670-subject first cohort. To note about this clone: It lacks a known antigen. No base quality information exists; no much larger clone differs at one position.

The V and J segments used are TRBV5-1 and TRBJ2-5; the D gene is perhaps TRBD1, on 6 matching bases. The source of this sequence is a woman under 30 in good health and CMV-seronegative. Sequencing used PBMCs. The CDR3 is CASSLANREETQYF. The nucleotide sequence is TGCGCCAGCAGCTTGGCCAACAGGGAAGAGACCCAGTACTTC.